This T cell receptor (beta chain) was sequenced for a study of T cells in women clearing cervical HPV infection. Study overall: HLA type could not be excluded as a confounder. Regarding the study as a whole: CIN3+ cases had significantly higher TCR richness than controls; evenness did not differ. Combining TCR richness with V gene abundances gave 0.65 to 0.85 AUC.

Remarks on this clone: The antigen is not known. The DNA ends 3 residues before the CDR3 does, and the rest of the CDR3 is filled in from the germline J gene.

Cervical HPV DNA detected by MY09/MY11 PCR, typed by dot-blot. The CDR3 contains 13 residues. Per the germline V gene, CDR1 is SQVTM and CDR2 is ANQGSEA. The V segment lost 6 bases and the J segment 8 bases; nucleotides outside the gene matches: 5. The repertoire was sequenced with immunoSEQ multiplex PCR; TCRdb's copy has only in-frame clones and lacks some. The sample includes approximately 12,000 clones. Sequenced input: blood buffy coat. This TCR was sampled from a woman aged 18 to 75 with a cervical HPV16 infection that either progressed to CIN3+ or cleared (not recorded which). The J gene is TRBJ2-1, the V gene TRBV29-1, with 12 nucleotides matching TRBD2. CDR3 loop: CSVKTSGGYEQFF. CDR3 DNA (partial): TGCAGCGTGAAGACTAGCGGGGGCTATGAG.